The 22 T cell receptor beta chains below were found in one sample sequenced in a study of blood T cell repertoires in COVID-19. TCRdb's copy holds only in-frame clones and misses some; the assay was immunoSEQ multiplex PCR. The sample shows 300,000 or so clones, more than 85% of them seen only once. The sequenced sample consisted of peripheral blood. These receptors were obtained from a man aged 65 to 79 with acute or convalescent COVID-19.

Written as DNA, the CDR3 is TGTGCCAGCTCACGACAGAATCAGCCCCAGCATTTT. Amino acid sequence: CASSRQNQPQHF. The gene calls are TRBV18 and TRBJ1-5; tentatively, D is TRBD1 (5 bases). V was cut by 4 bases and J by 4 bases, with 5 bases left in between. Germline CDR1 is KGHSH and CDR2 is LQKENI. The CDR3 is made up of 12 amino acids.

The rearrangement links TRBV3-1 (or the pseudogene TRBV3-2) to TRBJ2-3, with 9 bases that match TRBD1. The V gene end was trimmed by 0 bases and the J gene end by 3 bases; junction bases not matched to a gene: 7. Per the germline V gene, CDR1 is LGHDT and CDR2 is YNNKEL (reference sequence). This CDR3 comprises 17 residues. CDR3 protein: CASSQDRTGAPTDTQYF. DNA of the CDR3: TGTGCCAGCAGCCAAGATCGGACAGGGGCCCCTACAGATACGCAGTATTTT.

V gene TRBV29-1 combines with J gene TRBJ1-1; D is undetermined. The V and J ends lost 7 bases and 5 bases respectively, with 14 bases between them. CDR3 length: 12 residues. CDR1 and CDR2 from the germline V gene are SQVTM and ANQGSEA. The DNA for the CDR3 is TGCAGCGGGGGAAGCGATGGTACTGAAGCTTTCTTT. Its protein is CSGGSDGTEAFF.

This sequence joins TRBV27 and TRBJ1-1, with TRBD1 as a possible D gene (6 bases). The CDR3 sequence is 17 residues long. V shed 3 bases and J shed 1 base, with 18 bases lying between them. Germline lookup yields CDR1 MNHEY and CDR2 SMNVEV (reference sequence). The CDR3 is CASSLIPQGIGNTEAFF. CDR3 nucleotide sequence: TGTGCCAGCAGTTTGATCCCGCAGGGGATAGGGAACACTGAAGCTTTCTTT.

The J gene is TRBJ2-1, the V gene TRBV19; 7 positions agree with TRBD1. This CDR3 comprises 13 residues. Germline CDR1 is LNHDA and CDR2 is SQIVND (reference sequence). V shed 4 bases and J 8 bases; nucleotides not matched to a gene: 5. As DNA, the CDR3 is TGTGCCAGTAGTACGGACAGGCCCCATGAGCAGTTCTTC. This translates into CASSTDRPHEQFF.

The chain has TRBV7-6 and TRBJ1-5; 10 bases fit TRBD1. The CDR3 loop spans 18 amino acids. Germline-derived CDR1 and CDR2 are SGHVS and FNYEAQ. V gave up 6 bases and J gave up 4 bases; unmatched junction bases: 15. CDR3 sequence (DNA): TGTGCCAGCAGGACAGGGGGCCGGCCGCTCGCTAAGAATCAGCCCCAGCATTTT. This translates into CASRTGGRPLAKNQPQHF.

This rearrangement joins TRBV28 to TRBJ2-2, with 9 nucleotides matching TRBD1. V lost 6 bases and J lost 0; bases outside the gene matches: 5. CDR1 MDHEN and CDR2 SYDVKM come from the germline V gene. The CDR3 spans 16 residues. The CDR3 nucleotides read TGTGCCAGCAGGAGGGGGACAGGGTCGAACACCGGGGAGCTGTTTTTT. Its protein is CASRRGTGSNTGELFF. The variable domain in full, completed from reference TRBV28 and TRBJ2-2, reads DVKVTQSSRYLVKRTGEKVFLECVQDMDHENMFWYRQDPGLGLRLIYFSYDVKMKEKGDIPEGYSVSREKKERFSLILESASTNQTSMYLCASRRGTGSNTGELFFGEGSRLTVL.

CDR3 nucleotides: TGTGCCAGCAGCCAACGGCGGCAGAAGACTGGAAACACCATATATTTT. Its translation is CASSQRRQKTGNTIYF. J is TRBJ1-3 and V is TRBV16; no firm D call. The CDR3 is 16 residues long. Deletions cut 2 bases from V and 2 bases from J, with 13 bases between. The V gene's germline CDR1 is KGHSY and CDR2 FQNENV.

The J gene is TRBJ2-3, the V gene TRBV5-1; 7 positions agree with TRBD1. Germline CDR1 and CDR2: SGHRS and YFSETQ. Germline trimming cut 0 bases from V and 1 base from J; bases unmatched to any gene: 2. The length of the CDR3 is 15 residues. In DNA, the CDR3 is TGCGCCAGCAGCTTGGGGGGGACAGGCACAGATACGCAGTATTTT. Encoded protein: CASSLGGTGTDTQYF.

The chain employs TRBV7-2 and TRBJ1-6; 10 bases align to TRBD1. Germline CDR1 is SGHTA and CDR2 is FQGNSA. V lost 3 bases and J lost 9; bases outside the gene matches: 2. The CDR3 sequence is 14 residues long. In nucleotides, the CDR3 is TGTGCCAGCAGCTTGACAGGGGGCGGTTCACCCCTCCACTTT. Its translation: CASSLTGGGSPLHF.

CDR3 residues: CASSSTSGAGDTQYF. CDR3 coding DNA: TGTGCCAGCAGCTCTACTAGCGGGGCTGGAGATACGCAGTATTTT. The V and J genes are TRBV11-1 and TRBJ2-3; 10 nucleotides align to TRBD2. The V gene end was trimmed by 4 bases and the J gene end by 5 bases; junction bases not matched to a gene: 6. The CDR3 covers 15 residues. In germline, CDR1 is SGHAT, CDR2 FQDESV (reference sequence).

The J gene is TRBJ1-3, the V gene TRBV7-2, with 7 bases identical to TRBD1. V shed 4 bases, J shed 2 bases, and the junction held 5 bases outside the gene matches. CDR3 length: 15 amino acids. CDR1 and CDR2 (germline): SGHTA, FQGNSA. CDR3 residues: CASSSDRVPGNTIYF. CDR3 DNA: TGTGCCAGCAGCTCTGACAGGGTGCCTGGAAACACCATATATTTT.

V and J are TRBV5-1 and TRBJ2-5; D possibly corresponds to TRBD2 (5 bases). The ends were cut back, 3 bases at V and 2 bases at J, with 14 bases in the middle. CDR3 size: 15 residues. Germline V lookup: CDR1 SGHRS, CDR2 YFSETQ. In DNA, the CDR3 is TGCGCCAGCAGCTGGGCGTTGAGCGGACAAGAGACCCAGTACTTC. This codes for CASSWALSGQETQYF.

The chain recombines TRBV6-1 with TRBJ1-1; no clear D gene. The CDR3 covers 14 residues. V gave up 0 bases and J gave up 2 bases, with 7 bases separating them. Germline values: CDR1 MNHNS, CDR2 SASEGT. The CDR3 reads CASSEAGRNTEAFF. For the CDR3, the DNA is TGTGCCAGCAGTGAAGCGGGCAGAAACACTGAAGCTTTCTTT.

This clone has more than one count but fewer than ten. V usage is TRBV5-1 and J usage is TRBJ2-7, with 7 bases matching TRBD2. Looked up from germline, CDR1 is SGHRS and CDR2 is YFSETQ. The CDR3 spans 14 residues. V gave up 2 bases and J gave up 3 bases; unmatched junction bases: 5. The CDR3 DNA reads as TGCGCCAGCAGCTTTGGCGGGAGTCTCTACGAGCAGTACTTC. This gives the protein CASSFGGSLYEQYF. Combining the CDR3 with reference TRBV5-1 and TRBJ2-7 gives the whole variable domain KAGVTQTPRYLIKTRGQQVTLSCSPISGHRSVSWYQQTPGQGLQFLFEYFSETQRNKGNFPGRFSGRQFSNSRSEMNVSTLELGDSALYLCASSFGGSLYEQYFGPGTRLTVT.

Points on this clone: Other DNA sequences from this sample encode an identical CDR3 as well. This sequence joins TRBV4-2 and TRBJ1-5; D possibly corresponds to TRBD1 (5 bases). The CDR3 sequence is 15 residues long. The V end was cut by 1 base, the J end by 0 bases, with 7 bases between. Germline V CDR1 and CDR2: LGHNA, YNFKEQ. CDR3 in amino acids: CASSQGQNSNQPQHF. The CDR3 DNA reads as TGTGCCAGCAGCCAAGGACAGAATAGCAATCAGCCCCAGCATTTT.

This CDR3 reads CASSLMLFGYTF. CDR3 sequence (DNA): TGTGCCAGCAGCCTCATGTTGTTCGGCTACACCTTC. This chain links TRBV14 with TRBJ1-2; no clear D. CDR1 is SGHDN, CDR2 FVKESK, per germline. V lost 4 bases and J lost 8, with 11 bases in between. This CDR3 comprises 12 residues.

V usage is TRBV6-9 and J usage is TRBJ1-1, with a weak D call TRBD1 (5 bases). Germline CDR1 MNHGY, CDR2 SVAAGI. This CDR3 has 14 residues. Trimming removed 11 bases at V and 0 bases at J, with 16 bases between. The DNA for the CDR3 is TGTGCCGCCGGGGGAATGAGTATGAACACTGAAGCTTTCTTT. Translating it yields CAAGGMSMNTEAFF.

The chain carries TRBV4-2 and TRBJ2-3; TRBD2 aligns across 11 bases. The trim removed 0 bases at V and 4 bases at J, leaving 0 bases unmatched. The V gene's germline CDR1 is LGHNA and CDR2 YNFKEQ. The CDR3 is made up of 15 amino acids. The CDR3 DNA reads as TGTGCCAGCAGCCAAGATAGCGGGGGGGCAGATACGCAGTATTTT. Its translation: CASSQDSGGADTQYF.

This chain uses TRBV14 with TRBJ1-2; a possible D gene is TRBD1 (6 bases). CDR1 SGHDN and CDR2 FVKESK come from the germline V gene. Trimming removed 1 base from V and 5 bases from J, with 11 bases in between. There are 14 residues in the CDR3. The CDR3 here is CASSQVARGYGYTF. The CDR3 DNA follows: TGTGCCAGCAGCCAAGTAGCCAGGGGTTATGGCTACACCTTC. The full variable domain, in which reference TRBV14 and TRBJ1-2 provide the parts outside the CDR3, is EAGVTQFPSHSVIEKGQTVTLRCDPISGHDNLYWYRRVMGKEIKFLLHFVKESKQDESGMPNNRFLAERTGGTYSTLKVQPAELEDSGVYFCASSQVARGYGYTFGSGTRLTVV.

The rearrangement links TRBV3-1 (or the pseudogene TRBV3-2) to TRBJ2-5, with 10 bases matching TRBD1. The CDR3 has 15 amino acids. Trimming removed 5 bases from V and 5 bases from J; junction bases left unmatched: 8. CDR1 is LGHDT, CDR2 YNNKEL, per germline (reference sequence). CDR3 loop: CASSTTGGLRETQYF. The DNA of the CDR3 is TGTGCCAGCAGCACGACAGGGGGCCTCCGGGAGACCCAGTACTTC.

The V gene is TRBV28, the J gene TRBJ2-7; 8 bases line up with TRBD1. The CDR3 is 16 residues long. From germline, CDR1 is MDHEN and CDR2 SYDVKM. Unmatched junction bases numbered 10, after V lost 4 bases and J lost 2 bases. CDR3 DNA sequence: TGTGCCAGCAGTTCGTGGACAGGGAGAGCGGCCTACGAGCAGTACTTC. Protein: CASSSWTGRAAYEQYF.